This TCR beta chain was captured in a study of esophageal squamous cell carcinoma under preoperative chemotherapy. The CDR3 has 13 amino acids. Germline V lookup: CDR1 SGHTA, CDR2 FQGNSA. TCRdb recomputed calls from the PCR reads with MiXCR, one row per CDR3 protein. The sample contains 15,000 to 20,000 distinct CDR3 sequences, more than 45% of which appear only once. The time point is: before preoperative PTX-NDP chemotherapy. J is TRBJ2-1 and V is TRBV7-2; tentatively, D is TRBD2 (5 bases). The J call may be wrong; the DNA end is better matched by TRBJ2-7. The TCR comes from a human donor with esophageal squamous cell carcinoma. The donor label of this sample is uncertain. Sample collection was performed from a patient given preoperative chemotherapy. The CDR3 DNA follows: TGTGCCAGCAGCCTCCAGGACTCTGGAGAGCAGTACTTC. Its protein product is CASSLQDSGEQYF.